The TCR beta chain described here comes from a study of cytomegalovirus exposure and HLA in healthy donors. This CDR3 spans 13 amino acids. From germline, CDR1 is MNHEY and CDR2 SVGAGI. V lost 8 bases to trimming and J lost 3 bases, with 13 bases between them. The PCR contained 60 Vbeta and 13 Jbeta primers. The data were produced by immunoSEQ multiplex PCR, yet TCRdb's version contains in-frame clones alone and is incomplete. The sample has some 85,000 clones; less than 85% are singletons. This sequence originates from a man between 18 and 29 years old in good health and CMV-seronegative. The V gene is TRBV6-5, the J gene TRBJ1-2, with D perhaps TRBD1 (5 bases). Source material: PBMCs. The DNA for the CDR3 is TGTGCCAGCCCCCCCGGGGGTGACTATGGCTACACCTTC. This gives the protein CASPPGGDYGYTF.